The 23 T cell receptor beta chains below come from one sample, sequenced in a study of blood T cells in healthy people across ages. Through a sample-barcoded 5' primer and a J-beta primer mix, a second PCR was run for roughly 6 to 11 cycles. TCRdb called the 5' RACE reads again in MiXCR, with one record for every CDR3 protein. The sample has around 1,000,000 distinct CDR3 sequences; roughly 24% are singletons. These data also featured in a second study, about T cells of mothers and their children.

The sequenced material came from blood. The origin of the receptors is a girl aged 2-9 years in good health.

The DNA of the CDR3 is TGCAGCGTTCTCGAGGGATCTAGCACAGATACGCAGTATTTT. It specifies CSVLEGSSTDTQYF. V usage is TRBV29-1 and J usage is TRBJ2-3, with a weak D call TRBD2 (5 bases). Germline loops: CDR1 SQVTM, CDR2 ANQGSEA. CDR3 size: 14 residues. Trimming pared 5 bases from V and 0 bases from J, leaving 12 bases between.

The chain links TRBV29-1 to TRBJ1-1, with TRBD1 matching over 7 bases. CDR1 SQVTM and CDR2 ANQGSEA come from the germline V gene. The trim removed 3 bases at V and 4 bases at J, leaving 8 bases unmatched. The length of the CDR3 is 14 residues. Written as DNA, the CDR3 is TGCAGCGTTGATCTAGGGGGCGCGGGCACTGAAGCTTTCTTT. Translation: CSVDLGGAGTEAFF.

This clonotype was seen ten or more times. This rearrangement joins TRBV6-5 to TRBJ1-6; D not certain. The germline CDR1 and CDR2 sequences are MNHEY and SVGAGI. CDR3 length equals 15 residues. V dropped 5 bases and J dropped 1 base, with 9 bases sitting between them. The chain's CDR3 is CASSPLSSYNSPLHF. Written as DNA, the CDR3 is TGTGCCAGCAGTCCTTTGAGTTCCTATAATTCACCCCTCCACTTT.

About this clonotype: One end of the junction does not line up with germline, which may come from a read error. This rearrangement joins TRBV29-1 to TRBJ1-2; 9 nucleotides line up with TRBD1. Germline assignment: CDR1 SQVTM and CDR2 ANQGSEA. This CDR3 spans 12 amino acids. The CDR3 spells CSVEGGQGRPSF. The CDR3 coding sequence is TGCAGCGTCGAGGGAGGACAGGGGCGCCCTTCGTTC. Drawing the rest from reference TRBV29-1 and TRBJ1-2, the complete variable domain is SAVISQKPSRDICQRGTSLTIQCQVDSQVTMMFWYRQQPGQSLTLIATANQGSEATYESGFVIDKFPISRPNLTFSTLTVSNMSPEDSSIYLCSVEGGQGRPSFGSGTRLTVV.

The J gene is TRBJ2-7, the V gene TRBV7-9; the D gene is possibly TRBD2 (5 bases). The better agreement between TRBJ2-5 and the DNA end casts doubt on the J call. The germline V gene encodes CDR1 SEHNR and CDR2 FQNEAQ (reference sequence). The CDR3 is 16 amino acids. The CDR3 nucleotides are TGTGCCAGCAGCTCGATAGAGCCGGACTCACAAGAGACCCAGTACTTC. Translation: CASSSIEPDSQETQYF.

This clonotype was seen only a few times. A read error may account for a junction end that differs from germline. The gene calls are TRBV28 and TRBJ2-5; D tentatively reads TRBD1 or TRBD2 (6 bases each). The CDR3 totals 14 residues. In germline, CDR1 is MDHEN, CDR2 SYDVKM. Here the CDR3 DNA reads TGTGCCAGCAGTTTTCCGGGGGCTGAAGAGATCCAGTACTTC. This translates into CASSFPGAEEIQYF.

This clonotype was observed a handful of times. V gene TRBV29-1 combines with J gene TRBJ2-3, with 7 bases identical to TRBD2. Germline V gives CDR1 SQVTM, CDR2 ANQGSEA. Losses at the gene ends were 4 bases for V and 2 bases for J; bases not matched to a gene: 6. The CDR3 is made up of 14 amino acids. The CDR3 DNA follows: TGCAGCGTTGTTGGCCGGGAGGTCACAGATACGCAGTATTTT. Protein: CSVVGREVTDTQYF.

This rearrangement joins TRBV28 to TRBJ2-1, with unresolved D. Germline-derived CDR1 and CDR2 are MDHEN and SYDVKM. The germline V and J ends were trimmed by 4 bases and 0 bases, with 16 bases remaining between them. The CDR3 is 17 amino acids. CDR3 in amino acids: CASSSLFTPSSYNEQFF. For the CDR3, the DNA is TGTGCCAGCAGTTCCCTTTTCACCCCTAGCTCCTACAATGAGCAGTTCTTC.

The rearrangement uses TRBV7-9 and TRBJ1-6; 7 bases match TRBD1. The CDR3 totals 15 residues. CDR1 is SEHNR and CDR2 is FQNEAQ in the germline V gene (reference sequence). J was trimmed by 6 bases and V by 0 bases; bases with no gene match: 2. CDR3 nucleotide sequence: TGTGCCAGCAGCTTAGCGGGACAGACTAATTCACCCCTCCACTTT. Translation: CASSLAGQTNSPLHF.

The rearrangement uses TRBV7-2 and TRBJ1-1; D might be TRBD1 (5 bases). Germline-derived CDR1 and CDR2 are SGHTA and FQGNSA. With 4 bases removed from V and 5 bases from J, the gap between germline ends came to 14 bases. The CDR3 loop spans 14 amino acids. This chain's CDR3 is CASSSAGYRTEAFF. The CDR3 DNA reads as TGTGCCAGCAGCTCGGCAGGGTATCGGACTGAAGCTTTCTTT.

This chain uses TRBV27 with TRBJ1-5; no definite D call. CDR1 and CDR2 (germline): MNHEY, SMNVEV (reference sequence). V was cut by 6 bases and J by 6 bases, with 9 bases left in between. The CDR3 runs 12 residues. The CDR3 spells CASRGAFQPQHF. The DNA of the CDR3 is TGTGCCAGCAGGGGAGCATTTCAGCCCCAGCATTTT.

The chain couples TRBV5-1 to TRBJ2-2, with D possibly matching TRBD1 (5 bases). The V gene's germline CDR1 is SGHRS and CDR2 YFSETQ. V was clipped by 2 bases and J by 7 bases, with 12 bases between them. The CDR3 totals 14 residues. CDR3 DNA sequence: TGCGCCAGCAGCTTTGTAAGGGGCCGCGGGGAGCTGTTTTTT. Its protein product is CASSFVRGRGELFF.

This clonotype has only a few counts. The DNA is omitted, as the CDR3 cannot be located on it reliably, and the CDR3 follows TCRdb's listing. The chain links TRBV12-1 to TRBJ2-1; the D call of TRBD2 is as the table states it, not checked on the DNA. TRBV12-1 is a pseudogene. Inclusive of both ends, the CDR3 amounts to 19 amino acids. Here the CDR3 reads CASYRCGGPKKSSYNEQFF.

This clonotype appeared a few times. The chain carries TRBV29-1 and TRBJ2-1; TRBD2 agrees at 8 bases. Unmatched junction bases numbered 9, after V lost 0 bases and J lost 5 bases. This CDR3 is built from 16 residues. Germline V gives CDR1 SQVTM, CDR2 ANQGSEA. Here the CDR3 DNA reads TGCAGCGTTGAAGATCTTAGCGGGATAGCCAACAATGAGCAGTTCTTC. As protein: CSVEDLSGIANNEQFF.

A few counts support this clonotype. This CDR3 reads CASRPGLAGGEQETQYF. The CDR3, as DNA: TGTGCCAGCAGACCGGGACTAGCGGGGGGTGAACAAGAGACCCAGTACTTC. The rearrangement joins TRBV3-1 to TRBJ2-5, with 15 bases identical to TRBD2. The CDR3 length is 17 residues. Unmatched junction bases numbered 7, after V lost 6 bases and J lost 2 bases. The germline V gene has CDR1 LGHDT and CDR2 YNNKEL (reference sequence).

The V and J genes are TRBV29-1 and TRBJ2-1; 11 bases match TRBD2. There are 14 residues in the CDR3. The ends lost 6 bases at V and 7 bases at J; junction bases unmatched: 8. CDR1 SQVTM and CDR2 ANQGSEA come from the germline V gene. The CDR3 region is CSVLSGRAENEQFF. CDR3 in DNA: TGCAGCGTCCTTAGCGGGAGGGCCGAGAATGAGCAGTTCTTC.

The chain carries TRBV6-6 and TRBJ1-5, with D uncertain. The CDR3 has 16 amino acids. V lost 0 bases to trimming and J lost 1 base, with 10 bases between them. Germline CDR1 is MNHNY and CDR2 is SVGAGI (reference sequence). CDR3 in amino acids: CASSYSMGGSNQPQHF. The CDR3 DNA sequence: TGTGCCAGCAGTTACTCGATGGGTGGCAGCAATCAGCCCCAGCATTTT.

The chain recombines TRBV11-2 with TRBJ2-7, with 7 bases identical to TRBD1. This CDR3 spans 14 amino acids. V lost 6 bases, J lost 0 bases, and 5 bases stayed unmatched. Germline CDR1 and CDR2: SGHAT and FQNNGV. The CDR3 DNA reads as TGTGCCAGCAGGCGGAACAGGGGCTCCTACGAGCAGTACTTC. Translation gives CASRRNRGSYEQYF.

J is TRBJ2-1 and V is TRBV4-1; the match to TRBD2 covers 13 bases. TRBJ2-5 explains the end of the DNA better; the J call may be wrong. The CDR3 is 17 amino acids. Germline V gene data show CDR1 as MGHRA and CDR2 as YSYEKL. CDR3 sequence reads: CASSQVPGLAGKETQYF. The CDR3 coding sequence is TGCGCCAGCAGCCAAGTGCCGGGACTAGCGGGGAAAGAGACCCAGTACTTC.

There are a few counts of this clonotype. The chain joins TRBV24-1 to TRBJ2-2; D not resolved. CDR3 length: 13 amino acids. Trimming took 1 base from V and 6 from J, leaving 5 bases between them. Germline V gene lookup returns CDR1 KGHDR and CDR2 SFDVKD. CDR3 sequence (DNA): TGTGCCACCAGTGATTTCGACCCCGGGGAGCTGTTTTTT. This translates into CATSDFDPGELFF.

The genes are TRBV5-1 and TRBJ2-3, with D perhaps TRBD1 or TRBD2 (5 bases each). The CDR3 runs to 18 residues. V lost 0 bases to trimming and J lost 3 bases, with 20 bases between them. Germline V CDR1 and CDR2: SGHRS, YFSETQ. The chain's CDR3 is CASSLDTYQGEGTDTQYF. The CDR3 DNA reads as TGCGCCAGCAGCTTGGATACTTACCAGGGAGAGGGGACAGATACGCAGTATTTT.

This clonotype was picked up a small number of times. This chain connects TRBV6-5 to TRBJ2-5; 9 positions match TRBD1. The DNA end lines up better with TRBJ2-7; the J call may be wrong. Per germline, CDR1 MNHEY and CDR2 SVGAGI. The CDR3 loop spans 14 amino acids. CDR3 sequence: CASTQDRGLYEQYF. The CDR3 nucleotides read TGTGCCAGCACCCAAGACAGGGGGTTATACGAGCAGTACTTC.

The V gene is TRBV4-1, the J gene TRBJ1-4, with D possibly TRBD1 on 6 matching bases. The CDR3 has 15 residues. Trimming cost V 4 bases and J 6 bases, with 15 bases left between them. In germline, CDR1 is MGHRA, CDR2 YSYEKL. DNA of the CDR3: TGCGCCAGCAGCCCACCTGGGACAACGGATGAAAAACTGTTTTTT. This sequence encodes CASSPPGTTDEKLFF.